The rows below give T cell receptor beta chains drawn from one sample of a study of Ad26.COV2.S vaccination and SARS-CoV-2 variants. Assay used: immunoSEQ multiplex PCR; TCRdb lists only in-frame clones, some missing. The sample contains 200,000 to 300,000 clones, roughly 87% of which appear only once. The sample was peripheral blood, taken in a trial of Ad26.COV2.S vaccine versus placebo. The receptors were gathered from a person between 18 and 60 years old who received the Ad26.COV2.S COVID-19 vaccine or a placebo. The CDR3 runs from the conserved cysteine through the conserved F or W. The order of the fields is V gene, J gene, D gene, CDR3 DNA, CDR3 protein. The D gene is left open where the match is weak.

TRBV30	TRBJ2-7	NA	TGTGCCTGGAGCCCCTCTTCCTACGAGCAGTACTTC	CAWSPSSYEQYF
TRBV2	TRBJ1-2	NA	TGTGCCAGCAGTGGCCGGGCTCCCTATGGCTACACCTTC	CASSGRAPYGYTF
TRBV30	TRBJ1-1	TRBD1	TGTGCCTGGGGAACTGGACAGGGGTATAATGAAGCTTTCTTT	CAWGTGQGYNEAFF
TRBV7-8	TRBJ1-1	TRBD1	TGTGCCAGCAGCTGGCTGACAGGGGGCTTCACTGAAGCTTTCTTT	CASSWLTGGFTEAFF
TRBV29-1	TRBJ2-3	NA	TGCAGCGTTGAATCACCTGTGGCAGATACGCAGTATTTT	CSVESPVADTQYF
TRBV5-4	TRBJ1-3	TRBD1	TGTGCCAGCAGTTTCGGACAGGGTGGATCTGGAAACACCATATATTTT	CASSFGQGGSGNTIYF
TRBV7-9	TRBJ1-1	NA	TGTGCCAGCAGCTTAGGGGTGGGCAGCTACACTGAAGCTTTCTTT	CASSLGVGSYTEAFF
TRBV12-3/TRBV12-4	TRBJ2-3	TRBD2	TGTGCCAGCTGGCGGGGGACGGATACGCAGTATTTT	CASWRGTDTQYF
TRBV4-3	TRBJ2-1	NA	TGCGCCAGCAGCCAAGATCCGACGGGAGTGAGCTCCTACAATGAGCAGTTCTTC	CASSQDPTGVSSYNEQFF
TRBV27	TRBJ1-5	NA	TGTGCCAGCAGTTTTAGGAATAATCAACCCCAGCATTTT	CASSFRNNQPQHF